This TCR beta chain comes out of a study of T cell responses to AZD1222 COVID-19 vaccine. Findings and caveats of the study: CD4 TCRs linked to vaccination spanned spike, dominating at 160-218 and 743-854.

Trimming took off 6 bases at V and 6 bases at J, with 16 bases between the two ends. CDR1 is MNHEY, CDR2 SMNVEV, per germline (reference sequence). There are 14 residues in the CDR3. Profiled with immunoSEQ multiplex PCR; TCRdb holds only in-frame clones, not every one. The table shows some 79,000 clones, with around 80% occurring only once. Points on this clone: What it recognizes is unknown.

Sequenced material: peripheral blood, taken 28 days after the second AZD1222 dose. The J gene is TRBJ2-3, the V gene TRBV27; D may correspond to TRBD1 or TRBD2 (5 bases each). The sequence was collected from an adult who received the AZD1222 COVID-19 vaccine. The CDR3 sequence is CASSLVGERDTQYF. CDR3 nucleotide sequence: TGTGCCAGCAGCTTGGTGGGGGAACGGGATACGCAGTATTTT.